This T cell receptor (beta chain) was sequenced during a study of technical replicates of blood from a handful of donors. The V end lost 2 bases, the J end lost 3 bases, and 13 bases lay between the germline ends. Germline V gene data show CDR1 as SGHAT and CDR2 as FQNNGV. The CDR3 runs to 16 residues. Produced via immunoSEQ multiplex PCR; TCRdb's table is partial and in-frame only. The sample comprises approximately 81,000 clones, under 97% of which are singletons, and roughly 0.36% rests with the top ten. This chain links TRBV11-2 with TRBJ1-4; D may be TRBD1 (6 bases). The sequence derives from a human donor in good health. The sequenced sample was T cells isolated from PBMCs. As DNA, the CDR3 is TGTGCCAGCAGCTTAATTCCGAGACAGGCTAATGAAAAACTGTTTTTT. Amino acid sequence: CASSLIPRQANEKLFF.